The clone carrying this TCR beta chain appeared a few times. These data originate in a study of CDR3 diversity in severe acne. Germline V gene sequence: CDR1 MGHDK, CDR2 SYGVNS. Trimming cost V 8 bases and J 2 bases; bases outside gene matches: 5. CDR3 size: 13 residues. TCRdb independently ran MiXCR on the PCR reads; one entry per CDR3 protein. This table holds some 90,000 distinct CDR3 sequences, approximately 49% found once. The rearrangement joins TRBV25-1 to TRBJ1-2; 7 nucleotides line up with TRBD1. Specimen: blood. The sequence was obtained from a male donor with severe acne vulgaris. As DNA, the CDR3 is TGTGCCAGCGGACCGGACAGGAACTATGGCTACACCTTC. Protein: CASGPDRNYGYTF.